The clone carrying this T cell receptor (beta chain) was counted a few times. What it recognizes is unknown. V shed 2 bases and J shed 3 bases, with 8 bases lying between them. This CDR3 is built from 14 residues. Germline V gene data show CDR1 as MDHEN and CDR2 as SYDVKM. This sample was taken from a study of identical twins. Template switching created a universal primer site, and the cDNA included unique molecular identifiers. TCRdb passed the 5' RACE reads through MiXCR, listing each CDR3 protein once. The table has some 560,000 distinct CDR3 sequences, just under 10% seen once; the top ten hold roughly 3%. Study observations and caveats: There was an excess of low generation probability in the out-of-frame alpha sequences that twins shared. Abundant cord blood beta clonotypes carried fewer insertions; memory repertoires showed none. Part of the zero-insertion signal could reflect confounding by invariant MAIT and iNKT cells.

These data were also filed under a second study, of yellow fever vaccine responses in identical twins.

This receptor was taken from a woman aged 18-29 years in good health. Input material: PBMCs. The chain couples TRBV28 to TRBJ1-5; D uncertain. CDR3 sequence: CASSLHHPNQPQHF. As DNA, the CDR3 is TGTGCCAGCAGTTTACACCACCCCAATCAGCCCCAGCATTTT. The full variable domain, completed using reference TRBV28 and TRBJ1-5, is DVKVTQSSRYLVKRTGEKVFLECVQDMDHENMFWYRQDPGLGLRLIYFSYDVKMKEKGDIPEGYSVSREKKERFSLILESASTNQTSMYLCASSLHHPNQPQHFGDGTRLSIL.